Below, 5 T cell receptor beta chains from the same sample are listed, as sequenced in a study of shared clonotypes between healthy human individuals. Sequencing used immunoSEQ multiplex PCR; TCRdb keeps in-frame clones, though not all of them. The data show about 2.2 million clones, roughly 93% seen once. Naive CD8 cells, CD45RO-negative and positively selected for CCR7, excluded terminally differentiated effector memory CD45RA+ cells. The sequenced sample consisted of naive CD8+ T cells from PBMCs. The receptors shown here come from a man aged 18 to 29 in good health. Some clones in this sample may be carry-over from other donors' samples.

With respect to this clone: The identical CDR3 is also encoded by other nucleotide sequences in the sample. Here the CDR3 reads CASSTGQGNTEAFF. CDR3 DNA: TGTGCCAGTAGCACTGGACAGGGGAACACTGAAGCTTTCTTT. The J gene is TRBJ1-1, the V gene TRBV19; 8 positions agree with TRBD1. Germline trimming cut 6 bases from V and 1 base from J; bases unmatched to any gene: 4. The CDR3 covers 14 residues. Germline V gene sequence: CDR1 LNHDA, CDR2 SQIVND (reference sequence).

This chain uses TRBV27 with TRBJ1-1; 8 bases fit TRBD1. CDR3 size: 14 residues. V dropped 8 bases and J dropped 2; count of bases not matched to a gene: 7. Germline values: CDR1 MNHEY, CDR2 SMNVEV (reference sequence). This CDR3 is CASRQGPRNTEAFF. The CDR3 nucleotides read TGTGCCAGCCGACAGGGGCCGAGAAACACTGAAGCTTTCTTT.

The genes are TRBV11-2 and TRBJ1-4; 8 bases line up with TRBD1. This CDR3 comprises 16 residues. Germline CDR1 and CDR2: SGHAT and FQNNGV. J lost 8 bases, V lost 5 bases, and 13 bases had no gene match. The CDR3 loop reads CASSPFGGQAEEKLFF. The CDR3 DNA reads as TGTGCCAGCAGCCCGTTTGGGGGACAGGCTGAGGAAAAACTGTTTTTT.

This chain connects TRBV29-1 to TRBJ2-1; 10 bases are shared with TRBD1. Germline V gives CDR1 SQVTM, CDR2 ANQGSEA. The V gene end was trimmed by 6 bases and the J gene end by 2 bases; junction bases not matched to a gene: 13. The CDR3 is made up of 17 amino acids. For the CDR3, the DNA is TGCAGCGTCCGCCTGACAGGGGGCAAAGTCGCCTACAATGAGCAGTTCTTC. Translated, it gives CSVRLTGGKVAYNEQFF.

The chain has TRBV13 and TRBJ1-1; 8 positions agree with TRBD1. Per germline, CDR1 PRHDT and CDR2 FYEKMQ (reference sequence). Losses at the gene ends were 4 bases for V and 3 bases for J; bases not matched to a gene: 1. The CDR3 loop spans 13 amino acids. In nucleotides, the CDR3 is TGTGCCAGCAGCTCGGGACAGGACACTGAAGCTTTCTTT. Translated: CASSSGQDTEAFF.